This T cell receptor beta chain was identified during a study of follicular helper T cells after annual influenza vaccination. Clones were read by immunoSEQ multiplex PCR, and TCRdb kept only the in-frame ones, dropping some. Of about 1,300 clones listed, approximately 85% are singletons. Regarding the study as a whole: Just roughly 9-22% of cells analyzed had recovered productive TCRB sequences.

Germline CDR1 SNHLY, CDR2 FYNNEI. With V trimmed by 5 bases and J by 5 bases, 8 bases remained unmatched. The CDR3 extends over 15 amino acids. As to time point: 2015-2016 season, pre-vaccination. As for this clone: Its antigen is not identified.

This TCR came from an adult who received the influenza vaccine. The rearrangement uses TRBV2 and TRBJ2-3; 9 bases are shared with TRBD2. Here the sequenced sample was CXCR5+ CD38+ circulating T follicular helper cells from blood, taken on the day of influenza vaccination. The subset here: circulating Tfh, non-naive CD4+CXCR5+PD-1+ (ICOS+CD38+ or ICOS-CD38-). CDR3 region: CASSPVAGVGDTQYF. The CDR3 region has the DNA TGTGCCAGCAGTCCTGTAGCGGGGGTTGGAGATACGCAGTATTTT.